This TCR beta chain appears in the sequencing data of a study of neurological immune-mediated disorders. Study conclusions and caveats: In HTLV-1-associated myelopathy, TCR clonal expansion was greatest, and in multiple sclerosis it was least, below healthy controls.

Healthy controls consisted of blood bank volunteers in Maryland, USA. This clonotype was counted at least ten times. Its target is not known. The yield of each sequencing run was over 160 million TCR-beta sequences from 15-18 subjects. One entry per CDR3 protein, called by TCRdb with MiXCR from the 5' RACE reads. The sample includes tens of thousands of distinct CDR3 sequences, almost 7.5% seen only once; the top ten take 4.4%. Germline CDR1 ENHRY, CDR2 SYGVKD. The CDR3 length is 13 residues. The V and J ends lost 7 bases and 5 bases, in that order; junction bases with no gene match: 7. The sample comprised PBMCs. This sequence originates from a woman between 40 and 55 years old in good health. The gene calls are TRBV10-3 and TRBJ2-7; 8 nucleotides match TRBD1. The CDR3 DNA sequence: TGTGCCATCATGGAGCAGGGGGCGAACGAGCAGTACTTC. Its translation is CAIMEQGANEQYF.